This TCR beta chain was retrieved from a study of blood T cell repertoires in COVID-19. Trimming stripped 6 bases from V and 9 bases from J, with 29 bases between. This CDR3 spans 17 amino acids. Germline V CDR1 and CDR2: MDHEN, SYDVKM. Some clones are missing from TCRdb's copy, which holds only in-frame ones; the method was immunoSEQ multiplex PCR. Of under 300,000 clones listed, roughly 86% are singletons. In this sample, this clone turned up once. The sample was peripheral blood. The rearrangement links TRBV28 to TRBJ1-2; a weak D match, TRBD1 (5 bases). The sequence was collected from an elderly man with acute or convalescent COVID-19. The CDR3 DNA reads as TGTGCCAGCAGCCCTATCGGGAAGGGCCCTACCGGGGGGAGCTACACCTTC. It translates to CASSPIGKGPTGGSYTF.